This T cell receptor (beta chain) comes out of a study of response to subunit inactivated influenza vaccine. This CDR3 region has 16 residues. With V trimmed by 3 bases and J by 5 bases, 14 bases remained unmatched. The V gene's germline CDR1 is SGDLS and CDR2 YYNGEE. Points on this clonotype: The target antigen is unknown.

Study-wide findings and caveats: Each seasonal influenza vaccination, the authors suggested, recruits few new T cells.

TCRdb re-called the RT-PCR reads with MiXCR, one entry per CDR3 protein. The profile covers approximately 730,000 distinct CDR3 sequences, with about 14% appearing a single time and 5.5% to 7% taken by the ten largest. The sample in question was PBMCs from blood, obtained around 15 days before vaccination. This rearrangement joins TRBV9 to TRBJ2-7; 7 positions match TRBD1. This TCR derives from a man aged 45 to 65 who received an inactivated influenza vaccine. The CDR3 region is CASSAVTGAQDHEQYF. DNA of the CDR3: TGTGCCAGCAGCGCAGTTACAGGGGCCCAGGATCACGAGCAGTACTTC.